This TCR beta chain was captured by sequencing in a study of vaccination effects on CD4 cells after COVID-19. Study results and caveats: Among infection- and vaccine-induced clones, marked clonal contraction occurred late after vaccination.

Regarding this clone: What it binds is unknown.

Expansion with viral peptide pools was applied to antigen-specific CD4+ T cells by the ViraFEST assay prior to sequencing. The culture ran for around nine days before CD4+ T cells were isolated. Testing of the vaccine recipients showed negative nucleocapsid antibodies and no prior SARS-CoV-2 infection. About 2.2 million PBMC per well were cultured with around 9.1 IU/ml IL-2 and about 9.8 ug/ml peptides. The germline V gene has CDR1 MDHEN and CDR2 SYDVKM. The CDR3 has 15 amino acids. The germline V and J ends were trimmed by 5 bases and 2 bases, with 15 bases remaining between them. Profiling relied on immunoSEQ multiplex PCR, and the TCRdb table lists in-frame clones only, not all of them. The sample contains 70,000 to 95,000 clones, roughly four fifths of which appear only once.

The receptor was derived from a human donor who received a COVID-19 vaccine. This material consisted of CD4+ T cells from PBMCs cultured with HCoV-229E spike peptides, taken before COVID-19 vaccination. V usage is TRBV28 and J usage is TRBJ1-2; the D gene is possibly TRBD1 (5 bases). The CDR3 DNA reads as TGTGCCAGCAGTACAGGCGGGCGGGACAACTATGGCTACACCTTC. It yields the protein CASSTGGRDNYGYTF.